This entry is about one TCR beta chain. Repertoires were generated with immunoSEQ multiplex PCR, while TCRdb's copy carries only in-frame clones and drops some. Seen here are 150,000 to 200,000 clones, about 79% observed once, and the top ten hold less than 30%. These data are taken from a study of blood T cell repertoires in COVID-19. CDR3 length: 14 residues. CDR1 is MNHEY, CDR2 SMNVEV, per germline (reference sequence). Germline trimming cut 6 bases from V and 4 bases from J; bases unmatched to any gene: 8. The receptor was derived from a woman between 70 and 85 years old with acute or convalescent COVID-19. This chain joins TRBV27 and TRBJ2-5; TRBD2 matches 7 bases. The specimen sequenced was peripheral blood. In DNA form, the CDR3 reads TGTGCCAGCAGGCCTACGGGGAGGGGAGAGACCCAGTACTTC. It specifies CASRPTGRGETQYF.